Listed here is a single TCR beta chain. Antigen: not known. The data derive from a study of CD4+ T cells in melanoma. The method was immunoSEQ multiplex PCR; TCRdb's version includes in-frame clones alone and lacks a portion of them. The sample includes about 140,000 clones, 80% to 95% of them seen just once. General observations from the study: CD8+ T cell, macrophage and B cell function reportedly correlated with neoantigen-specific CD4+ T cells. Reportedly, melanoma neoantigen-specific CD4+ T cells showed varied differentiation states.

Germline assignment: CDR1 MNHEY and CDR2 SMNVEV (reference sequence). This CDR3 has 14 residues. V gave up 4 bases and J gave up 4 bases, with 8 bases separating them. The genes are TRBV27 and TRBJ1-6; D remains unclear. This receptor was obtained from a human donor with melanoma. The CDR3 nucleotides read TGTGCCAGCAGTTCTGAGGGTTATAATTCACCCCTCCACTTT. This sequence encodes CASSSEGYNSPLHF.